This TCR beta chain emerged from a study of blood T cell repertoires in COVID-19. Study background: Acute-phase and convalescent COVID-19 samples originated in the United States, Italy and Spain. T cells, B-cell-depleted T cells, or PBMCs provided the cDNA or gDNA that served as material.

Germline CDR1 LNHDA, CDR2 SQIVND (reference sequence). Between the trimmed V and J ends, which lost 5 bases and 0 bases, there was a span of 14 bases. This CDR3 has 16 amino acids. Those enrolled in Seattle joined during active infection and were followed longitudinally afterward. Libraries were prepared by immunoSEQ multiplex PCR; TCRdb keeps only in-frame clonotypes and omits some of them. The sample shows some 290,000 clones, about 90% of them seen only once. The TCR originated in a woman aged 25 to 45 with COVID-19, enrolled during active disease. The chain is built from TRBV19 and TRBJ1-5; D may be TRBD1 (6 bases). The sample comprised peripheral blood. The CDR3 here is CASSVHRAISNQPQHF. The CDR3 bases are TGTGCCAGTAGTGTACACAGGGCAATTAGCAATCAGCCCCAGCATTTT.